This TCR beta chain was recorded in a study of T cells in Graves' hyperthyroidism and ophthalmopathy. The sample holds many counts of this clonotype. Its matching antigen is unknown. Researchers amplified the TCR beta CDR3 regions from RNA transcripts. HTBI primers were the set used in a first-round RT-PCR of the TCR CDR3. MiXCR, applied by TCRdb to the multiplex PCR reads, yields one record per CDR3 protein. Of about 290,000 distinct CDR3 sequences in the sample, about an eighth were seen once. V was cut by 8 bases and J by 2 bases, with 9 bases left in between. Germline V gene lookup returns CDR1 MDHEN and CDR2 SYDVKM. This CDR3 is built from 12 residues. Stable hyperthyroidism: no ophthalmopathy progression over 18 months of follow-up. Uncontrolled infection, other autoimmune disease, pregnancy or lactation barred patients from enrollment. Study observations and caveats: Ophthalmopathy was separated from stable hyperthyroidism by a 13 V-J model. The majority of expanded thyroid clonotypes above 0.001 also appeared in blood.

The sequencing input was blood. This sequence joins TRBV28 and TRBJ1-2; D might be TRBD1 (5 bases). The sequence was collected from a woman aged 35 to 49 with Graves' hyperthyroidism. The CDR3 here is CASGDGNYGYTF. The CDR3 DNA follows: TGTGCCAGCGGGGACGGGAACTATGGCTACACCTTC.